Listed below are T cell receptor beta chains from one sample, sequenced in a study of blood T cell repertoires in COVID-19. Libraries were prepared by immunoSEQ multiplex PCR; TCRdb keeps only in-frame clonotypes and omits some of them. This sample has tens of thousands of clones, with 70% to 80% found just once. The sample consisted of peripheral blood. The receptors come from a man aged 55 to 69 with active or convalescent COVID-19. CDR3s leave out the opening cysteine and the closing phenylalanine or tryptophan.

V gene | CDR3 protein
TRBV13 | ASSPSGLAGREQY
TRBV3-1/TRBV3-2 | ASSQVWAGEYEQY
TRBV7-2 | ASSLISGEGTGELF
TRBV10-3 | AISAPSTDRGHLTDTQY
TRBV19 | ASSTTGSASPLH
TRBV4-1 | ASSQDLYGIYNSPLH
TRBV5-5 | ASSLMAGGDQPQH
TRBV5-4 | ASSEWGQFYNEQF
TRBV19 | ASSINGNSYNEQF
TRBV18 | ASSPSWEEVYGYT
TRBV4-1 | ASSQDGREGYEQY
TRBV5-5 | ASSLGTGYEQY
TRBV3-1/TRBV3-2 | ASSPAGTAGNTIY
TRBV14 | ASRRTESTGELF
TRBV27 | ASRSAGGPYEQY
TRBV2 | ASTDGGGGEKLF
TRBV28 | ASRSPGQGGLRNQPQH
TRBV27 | ASSLSGGDEQF
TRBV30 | AWGTVNSNQPQH
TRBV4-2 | ASSQDRNLGSEKLF
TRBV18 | ASSPQGSNQPQH
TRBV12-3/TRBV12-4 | ASSTGTRYGYT
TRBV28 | ASATPSTGIFFGYT
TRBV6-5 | ASSRPGQGLQPQH
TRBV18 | ASSPPGLAGAQDTQY
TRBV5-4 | ASSFDSTEAF
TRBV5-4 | ASSLRQGQETQY
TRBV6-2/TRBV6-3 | ASSYGGSQGYEQY
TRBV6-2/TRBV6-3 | ASSRTSGGLQF
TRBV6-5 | ASTPPDGHSYEQY
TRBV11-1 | ASSHFRERNIQY
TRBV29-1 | SVGAYSGANVLT
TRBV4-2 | ASSQILADTGELF
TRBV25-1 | ASSEGGGSYYGYT
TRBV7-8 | ASSQPGQNTGELF
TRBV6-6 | ASSYRDRAHHEQY
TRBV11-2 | ASSLEPRDSYEQY
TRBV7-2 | ASSQGWANTQY
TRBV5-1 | ASSSERGAYNEQF
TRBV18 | ASSRLAGGSYEQY
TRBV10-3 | ASCQRQVNSYEQY
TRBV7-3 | ASRYLGGTTNEQF
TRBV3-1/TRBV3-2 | AARGPRGYT
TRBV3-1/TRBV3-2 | ASSQAGGPFGETQY
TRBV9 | ASSVSTDTQY
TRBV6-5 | ASSYDRDHEQY
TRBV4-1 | ASSWGGRNTEAF
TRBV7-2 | ASSLDAVLETQY
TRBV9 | ASSVATGVDYGYT
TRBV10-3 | AIGEGNTGELF
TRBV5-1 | ASSLDRGNSPLH
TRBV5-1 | ASSFDGTSEGEQY